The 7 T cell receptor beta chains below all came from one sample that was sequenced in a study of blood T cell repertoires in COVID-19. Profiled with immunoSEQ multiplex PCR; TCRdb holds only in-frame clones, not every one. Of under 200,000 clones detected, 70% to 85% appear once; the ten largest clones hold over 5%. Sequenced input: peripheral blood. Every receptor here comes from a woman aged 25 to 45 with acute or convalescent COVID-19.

The CDR3 coding sequence is TGTGCCAGCAGCCCAGGGGGTGGCGGAGCCAATGAGCAGTTCTTC. The encoded protein is CASSPGGGGANEQFF. The gene calls are TRBV4-2 and TRBJ2-1; the match to TRBD1 covers 7 bases. CDR1 and CDR2 from the germline V gene are LGHNA and YNFKEQ. The CDR3 extends over 15 amino acids. Losses at the gene ends were 4 bases for V and 6 bases for J; bases not matched to a gene: 9.

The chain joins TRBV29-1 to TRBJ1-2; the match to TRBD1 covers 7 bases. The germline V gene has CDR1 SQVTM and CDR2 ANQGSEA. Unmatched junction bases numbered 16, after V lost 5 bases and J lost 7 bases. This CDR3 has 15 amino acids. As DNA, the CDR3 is TGCAGCGTTACCCAGCTAAGACAGGGAGCGACTGGCTACACCTTC. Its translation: CSVTQLRQGATGYTF.

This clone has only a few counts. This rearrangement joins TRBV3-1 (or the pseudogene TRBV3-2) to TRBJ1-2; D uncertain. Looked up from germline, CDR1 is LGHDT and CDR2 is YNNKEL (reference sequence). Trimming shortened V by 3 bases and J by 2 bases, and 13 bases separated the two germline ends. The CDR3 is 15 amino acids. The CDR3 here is CASSQPVGENYGYTF. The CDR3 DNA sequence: TGTGCCAGCAGCCAGCCCGTCGGGGAGAACTATGGCTACACCTTC.

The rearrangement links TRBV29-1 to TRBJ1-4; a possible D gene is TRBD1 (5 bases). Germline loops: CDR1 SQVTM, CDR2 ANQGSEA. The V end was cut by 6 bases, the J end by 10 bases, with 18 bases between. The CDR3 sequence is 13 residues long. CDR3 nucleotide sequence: TGCAGCGTCGCCCAGGGCTTGTTCGGAAAACTGTTTTTT. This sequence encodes CSVAQGLFGKLFF.

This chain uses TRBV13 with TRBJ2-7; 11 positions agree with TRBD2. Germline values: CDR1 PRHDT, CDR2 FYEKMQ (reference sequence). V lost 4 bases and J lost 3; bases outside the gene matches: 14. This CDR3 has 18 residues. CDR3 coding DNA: TGTGCCAGCAGCTCGAAGGCGCCGGGACTAGCGGTCCTCTACGAGCAGTACTTC. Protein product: CASSSKAPGLAVLYEQYF.

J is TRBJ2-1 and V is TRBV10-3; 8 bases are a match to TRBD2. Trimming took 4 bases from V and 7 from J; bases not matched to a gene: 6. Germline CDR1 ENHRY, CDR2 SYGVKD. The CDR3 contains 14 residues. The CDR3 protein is CAISGGLEGNEQFF. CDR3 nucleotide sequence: TGTGCCATCAGTGGGGGACTAGAAGGAAATGAGCAGTTCTTC.

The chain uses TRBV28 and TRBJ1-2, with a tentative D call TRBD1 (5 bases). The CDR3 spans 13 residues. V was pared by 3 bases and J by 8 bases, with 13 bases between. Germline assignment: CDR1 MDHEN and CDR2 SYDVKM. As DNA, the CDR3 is TGTGCCAGCAGTTTCGGGGGGGTACCAGGCTACACCTTC. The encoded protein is CASSFGGVPGYTF.